This T cell receptor (beta chain) came from a study of shared clonotypes between healthy human individuals. Study-wide results and limits: Naive subsets tended to show greater estimated richness than memory subsets.

Profiled with immunoSEQ multiplex PCR; TCRdb holds only in-frame clones, not every one. The repertoire consists of around 2,000,000 clones, with 95% occurring once and the leading ten covering 0.13%. Concerning this clone: Its antigen is unidentified.

The CDR3 is made up of 15 amino acids. Trimming pared 5 bases from V and 3 bases from J, leaving 17 bases between. CDR1 MNHEY and CDR2 SVGAGI come from the germline V gene. The chain carries TRBV6-5 and TRBJ2-7, with D perhaps TRBD1 or TRBD2 (6 bases each). This TCR came from a man between 18 and 35 years old in good health. Sequences were obtained from naive CD4+ T cells sorted from blood. Subset specified: CD45RA+ positively selected. This chain's CDR3 is CASSPPGALRYEQYF. The CDR3 DNA is TGTGCCAGCAGTCCGCCGGGGGCGCTCCGCTACGAGCAGTACTTC.